A selection of T cell receptor beta chains follows, all from one sample in a study of blood T cells in healthy people across ages. TCRdb reprocessed the 5' RACE reads via MiXCR and lists one record per CDR3 protein. In the table there are 600,000 to 850,000 distinct CDR3 sequences, roughly 25% of which are singletons. These data were likewise used in another study, on T cells of mothers and their children.

Sequencing was done on a sample of blood. The receptors here all came from a boy aged 5-17 years in good health. The CDR3 runs from the conserved cysteine through the conserved F or W. Each record gives: V gene, J gene, clone size, D gene, CDR3 DNA, CDR3 protein. A D gene is named only where the DNA matches it firmly. Clone sizes are given selectively: once, few, many, or a class where the clone is expanded.

TRBV5-1	TRBJ1-1	NA	NA	TGCGCCAGCAGCTTGCCCCCGAACACTGAAGCTTTCTTT	CASSLPPNTEAFF
TRBV19	TRBJ1-2	few	NA	TGTGCCACCAAGGGGCTTTATGGCTACACCTTC	CATKGLYGYTF
TRBV12-3/TRBV12-4	TRBJ1-2	few	TRBD1	TGTGCCAGCAGTTTAGGGACAGGCGGAGGCTACACCTTC	CASSLGTGGGYTF
TRBV19	TRBJ2-1	NA	NA	TGTGCCAGTAGTATAGATCTGGGGGAATTGGACAATGAGCAGTTCTTC	CASSIDLGELDNEQFF
TRBV2	TRBJ2-2	NA	NA	TGTGCCAGCATGCGGGCCCTACAAATCACCGGGGAGCTGTTTTTT	CASMRALQITGELFF
TRBV5-1	TRBJ2-2	few	TRBD1	TGCGCCAGCAGCTTGGCCCTCGGGACAGTCCCCACCGGGGAGCTGTTTTTT	CASSLALGTVPTGELFF
TRBV20-1	TRBJ2-7	NA	NA	TGCAGTGCTAGAGAGGGCGGGCTGTCCTACGAGCAGTACTTC	CSAREGGLSYEQYF
TRBV29-1	TRBJ2-3	NA	NA	TGCAGCGTTGAAGAATGGGGTGGGGCTCAGAATACGCAGTATTTT	CSVEEWGGAQNTQYF
TRBV6-2/TRBV6-3	TRBJ2-7	NA	NA	TGTGCCAGTGGGTGGAGCTCCTACGAGCAGTACTTC	CASGWSSYEQYF
TRBV7-2	TRBJ2-5	NA	NA	TGTGCCAGCAGCCCCGCCGGGACCCCGGGATGGAAGTACTTC	CASSPAGTPGWKYF
TRBV6-5	TRBJ2-1	many	NA	TGTGCCAGCAGTGCCGGACTCGGGTGGGGCAATGAGCAGTTCTTC	CASSAGLGWGNEQFF
TRBV12-3/TRBV12-4	TRBJ1-4	NA	NA	TGTGCCAGCAGTAAGTTCCTTACCGGGAACGGACCGAGGCTGTTTTTT	CASSKFLTGNGPRLFF
TRBV28	TRBJ2-7	NA	TRBD1	TGTGCCAGCAAACCGGGACAGGGATCTACTCAGTACTTC	CASKPGQGSTQYF
TRBV27	TRBJ2-5	NA	TRBD2	TGTGCCGGCAGTTTGGTCGCGGCGGGAGCCTACCAAGAGACCCAGTACTTC	CAGSLVAAGAYQETQYF
TRBV6-5	TRBJ2-3	few	NA	TGTGCCAGCAGTTACTCTGAAACAGATGCGCAGTATTTT	CASSYSETDAQYF
TRBV29-1	TRBJ2-4	NA	TRBD1	TGCAGCGTTGGCGTCAGGGGGAGCATTCAGTACTTC	CSVGVRGSIQYF
TRBV6-1	TRBJ1-1	NA	NA	TGTGCCAGCCCCACTTCGTCGGGGGGCCGAGAAGCTTTCTTT	CASPTSSGGREAFF
TRBV7-9	TRBJ2-5	NA	TRBD2	TGTGCCAGCAGCGTATTAGTAGCGGGGCAAGAGACCCAGTACTTC	CASSVLVAGQETQYF
TRBV2	TRBJ2-5	NA	NA	TGTGCCAGCAGCCGGGGTCGGGGTGGCCAGCAAGAGACCCAGTACTTC	CASSRGRGGQQETQYF
TRBV20-1	TRBJ2-1	few	NA	TGCAGTGCTAAGGGGGTCATGAATGAGCAGTTCTTC	CSAKGVMNEQFF
TRBV7-2	TRBJ2-1	few	TRBD2	TGTGCCAGCAGCTTAGCACTAGCGGAAGGCGATGAGCAGTTCTTC	CASSLALAEGDEQFF
TRBV29-1	TRBJ2-6	few	TRBD1	TGCAGCGTTGAATTAGGACAGGGTAGTGCTGGGGCCAACGTCCTGACTTTC	CSVELGQGSAGANVLTF
TRBV14	TRBJ1-1	NA	TRBD1	TGTGCCAGCAGCCGGACAGGGTGGGGCACTGAAGCTTTCTTT	CASSRTGWGTEAFF
TRBV11-2	TRBJ2-7	NA	TRBD2	TGTGCCAGCGCAGGACAGCGGGAGGGCCTCTCCTACGAGCAGTACTTC	CASAGQREGLSYEQYF
TRBV5-8	TRBJ2-4	NA	NA	TGTGCCAGCAGCTTGTTTCTACATGAGCTGGTAAACATTCAGTACTTC	CASSLFLHELVNIQYF
TRBV7-2	TRBJ2-7	few	TRBD2	TGTGCCAGCAGCTTACTCCCGGGGGGGGGCTACGAGCAGTACTTC	CASSLLPGGGYEQYF
TRBV7-2	TRBJ1-2	NA	NA	TGTGCCAGCAGCTTATACCCGGGAGGCTACACCTTC	CASSLYPGGYTF
TRBV20-1	TRBJ2-5	few	TRBD2	TGCAGTGCCAAGACTAGCGGGGGGGCATACGAGACCCAGTACTTC	CSAKTSGGAYETQYF
TRBV5-1	TRBJ2-7	NA	TRBD2	TGCGCCAGCAGCTTAGACCTAGCGGGGGAAGGCGAGCAGTACTTC	CASSLDLAGEGEQYF
TRBV20-1	TRBJ2-1	NA	NA	TGCAGTGCTAGAGACCCAGCACGGCCGCTCGATGAGCAGTTCTTC	CSARDPARPLDEQFF
TRBV12-3/TRBV12-4	TRBJ2-1	few	NA	TGTGCCAGCACCCTTTCCGGGACAACCGTTTCCTACAATGAGCAGTTCTTC	CASTLSGTTVSYNEQFF
TRBV9	TRBJ2-5	few	NA	TGTGCCAGCAGCGTATCGGGGGCCCAAGAGACCCAGTACTTC	CASSVSGAQETQYF
TRBV14	TRBJ2-2	NA	NA	TGTGCCAGCAGCCAAGGGAAAGGACTCCGAAACACCGGGGAGCTGTTTTTT	CASSQGKGLRNTGELFF
TRBV20-1	TRBJ2-1	NA	NA	TGCAGTGCTGCAGAGGCTTGGTCGAATGAGCAGTTCTTC	CSAAEAWSNEQFF
TRBV28	TRBJ1-2	few	NA	TGTGCCAGCAGTCCCTACAGGGTGCAGGGCTACACCTTC	CASSPYRVQGYTF
TRBV7-8	TRBJ1-1	few	NA	TGTGCCAGCAGCCCCCCACAGGGGAACACTGAAGCTTTCTTT	CASSPPQGNTEAFF
TRBV27	TRBJ2-7	few	TRBD2	TGTGCCAGCAGTAAGCGGGAGTGGTACGAGCAGTACTTC	CASSKREWYEQYF
TRBV29-1	TRBJ2-5	few	TRBD2	TGCAGCGTTTCCCTAGCGGGAGTCATAAGGGAGACCCAGTACTTC	CSVSLAGVIRETQYF